This TCR beta chain was obtained from a study of identical twins. After template switching added a universal primer site, the resulting cDNA carried unique molecular identifiers. TCRdb re-analysed the 5' RACE reads in MiXCR, keeping a single row per CDR3 protein. The sample has approximately 690,000 distinct CDR3 sequences; less than 7% are singletons. Points from the study as a whole: Beta out-of-frame sequences showed weaker excess twin sharing.

Healthy Caucasians supplied all donations. This clonotype was counted ten times or more. The antigen is undetermined. The V gene's germline CDR1 is SEHNR and CDR2 FQNEAQ (reference sequence). This CDR3 comprises 16 residues. V was cut by 4 bases and J by 0 bases, with 14 bases left in between. The sample consisted of naive T cells sorted from blood. The V gene is TRBV7-9, the J gene TRBJ2-3, with unresolved D. The source is a man aged 18-30 years in good health. The DNA for the CDR3 is TGTGCCAGCAGCTCCCGCGTGGAGACGAGCACAGATACGCAGTATTTT. Protein: CASSSRVETSTDTQYF.